This TCR beta chain stems from a study of response to subunit inactivated influenza vaccine. TCRdb ran MiXCR on the RT-PCR reads and lists one entry per CDR3 protein. In the table there are about 500,000 distinct CDR3 sequences, approximately 15% of which are singletons. V lost 2 bases to trimming and J lost 0 bases, with 7 bases between them. The germline CDR1 and CDR2 sequences are SGHTA and FQGNSA. The CDR3 has 14 amino acids. This clonotype was seen at least ten times. The sequencing here drew on CD4+ T cells sorted from PBMCs, taken less than 30 months after vaccination. The source of this sequence is a man aged 45 to 70 who received an inactivated influenza vaccine. V is TRBV7-2 and J is TRBJ1-1; D uncertain. The CDR3 DNA follows: TGTGCCAGCAGCTTAACACACCTGAACACTGAAGCTTTCTTT. It yields the protein CASSLTHLNTEAFF.